Below are 29 T cell receptor beta chains sequenced from a single sample in a study of T cell repertoires in cytomegalovirus infection. TCRdb reprocessed the reads via MiXCR and lists one record per CDR3 protein. The data show about 890,000 distinct CDR3 sequences, around 30% seen once. These receptors' targets are unknown. This material consisted of cultured CD8+ T cells from PBMCs, taken from culture after CMV antigen stimulation. Receptor source: a human donor in good health (CMV status not recorded). Some clones in this sample may be carry-over from other donors' samples.

CDR3 DNA sequence: TGCGCCAGCAGCCAACGTCCCGGGACAGGGTCGATTATTGGCTACACCTTC. Amino acid sequence: CASSQRPGTGSIIGYTF. This rearrangement joins TRBV4-1 to TRBJ1-2; 9 nucleotides match TRBD1. The CDR3 contains 17 residues. The V gene's germline CDR1 is MGHRA and CDR2 YSYEKL. The V segment lost 2 bases and the J segment 7 bases; nucleotides outside the gene matches: 14.

In nucleotides, the CDR3 is TGTGCCAGTAGTACCGCAGGGGGTATCACTGAAGCTTTCTTT. Translating it yields CASSTAGGITEAFF. The rearrangement uses TRBV19 and TRBJ1-1; 7 positions match TRBD1. The V segment lost 4 bases and the J segment 4 bases; nucleotides outside the gene matches: 6. The CDR3 is 14 residues long. Looked up from germline, CDR1 is LNHDA and CDR2 is SQIVND (reference sequence). Full variable domain (outside the CDR3, taken from reference TRBV19 and TRBJ1-1): DGGITQSPKYLFRKEGQNVTLSCEQNLNHDAMYWYRQDPGQGLRLIYYSQIVNDFQKGDIAEGYSVSREKKESFPLTVTSAQKNPTAFYLCASSTAGGITEAFFGQGTRLTVV.

This clonotype was found a few times. The CDR3 spells CASSPRQGVIRYGYTF. DNA of the CDR3: TGTGCCAGCAGTCCAAGACAGGGGGTGATCCGCTATGGCTACACCTTC. The rearrangement links TRBV27 to TRBJ1-2, with 9 bases that match TRBD1. This CDR3 is 16 amino acids long. The junction had 11 bases not matched to a gene; V was cut back by 5 bases and J by 4 bases. Germline CDR1 and CDR2: MNHEY and SMNVEV (reference sequence).

This sequence joins TRBV7-2 and TRBJ1-6; tentatively, D is TRBD1 (5 bases). Germline V gives CDR1 SGHTA, CDR2 FQGNSA. V dropped 1 base and J dropped 2 bases, with 15 bases sitting between them. CDR3 length equals 18 residues. CDR3: CASSLVGDGGPYNSPLHF. Here the CDR3 DNA reads TGTGCCAGCAGCTTAGTGGGGGACGGCGGACCCTATAATTCACCCCTCCACTTT.

This chain connects TRBV14 to TRBJ2-2, with D tentatively TRBD2 (5 bases). The germline gives CDR1 SGHDN, CDR2 FVKESK. Deletions cut 4 bases from V and 0 bases from J, with 15 bases between. The CDR3 runs 17 residues. The CDR3 region has the DNA TGTGCCAGCAGCCGCCGGGTGGGGAGATCGAACACCGGGGAGCTGTTTTTT. Amino acid sequence: CASSRRVGRSNTGELFF.

This clonotype was counted at least ten times. A junction boundary mismatches the germline segment, possibly from a read error. This chain connects TRBV12-3 or TRBV12-4 to TRBJ2-5, with TRBD1 matching over 8 bases. This CDR3 is built from 14 residues. The CDR3 loop reads CASSPGTGEETQYF. For the CDR3, the DNA is TGCGCCAGCAGCCCCGGGACAGGTGAAGAGACCCAGTACTTC.

The chain couples TRBV27 to TRBJ2-5; unclear D gene. Germline loops: CDR1 MNHEY, CDR2 SMNVEV (reference sequence). Trimming stripped 5 bases from V and 5 bases from J, with 18 bases between. The CDR3 extends over 15 amino acids. The CDR3 nucleotides are TGTGCCAGCAGTCCTGGACCAGGCGGATGGGAGACCCAGTACTTC. Amino acids: CASSPGPGGWETQYF.

The rearrangement links TRBV5-1 to TRBJ2-1; D perhaps matches TRBD2 (6 bases). CDR3 length: 14 residues. The V gene lost 2 bases and the J gene lost 3 bases, with 9 bases spanning the gap. The germline CDR1 and CDR2 sequences are SGHRS and YFSETQ. This CDR3 reads CASSFVADYNEQFF. The CDR3 coding sequence is TGCGCCAGCAGCTTTGTAGCGGACTACAATGAGCAGTTCTTC.

This chain connects TRBV10-3 to TRBJ1-4; 9 bases align to TRBD1. CDR1 ENHRY and CDR2 SYGVKD come from the germline V gene. V gave up 4 bases and J gave up 1 base; unmatched junction bases: 7. The CDR3 has 17 amino acids. The CDR3 sequence: CAISGGDREETNEKLFF. The CDR3 coding sequence is TGTGCCATCAGTGGTGGGGACAGGGAGGAAACTAATGAAAAACTGTTTTTT.

CDR3 nucleotides: TGTGCCACCAGCAGGTCTATAGCGGACTACGAGCAGTACGTC. This sequence encodes CATSRSIADYEQYV. The chain uses TRBV15 and TRBJ2-7; TRBD2 might be the D (6 bases). This CDR3 is 14 amino acids long. The V and J ends lost 3 bases and 3 bases respectively, with 12 bases between them. Germline V CDR1 and CDR2: LNHNV, YYDKDF (reference sequence).

In this sample, this clonotype turned up many times. This chain uses TRBV7-6 with TRBJ1-2; D is unresolved. CDR1 SGHVS and CDR2 FNYEAQ come from the germline V gene. The CDR3 is 14 amino acids. Trimming stripped 5 bases from V and 2 bases from J, with 12 bases between. The CDR3, as DNA: TGTGCCAGCAGCCCTCGGGAGGAGAACTATGGCTACACCTTC. Its protein product is CASSPREENYGYTF.

V and J are TRBV4-1 and TRBJ2-1; tentative D call: TRBD2 (7 bases). V lost 0 bases and J 9 bases, leaving 24 bases between the germline ends. The CDR3 totals 18 residues. In germline, CDR1 is MGHRA, CDR2 YSYEKL. CDR3 sequence: CASSQDLIGGGPGREQFF. The CDR3 region has the DNA TGCGCCAGCAGCCAAGATTTAATTGGCGGGGGCCCCGGACGTGAGCAGTTCTTC.

This chain links TRBV10-3 with TRBJ1-1; weak D call: TRBD1 (5 bases). The length of the CDR3 is 13 residues. The germline V gene encodes CDR1 ENHRY and CDR2 SYGVKD. The V and J ends lost 6 bases and 1 base respectively, with 9 bases between them. CDR3 in amino acids: CAISEDRNTEAFF. The CDR3 DNA reads as TGTGCCATCAGCGAAGACAGGAACACTGAAGCTTTCTTT.

This clonotype was counted at least ten times. V is TRBV7-8 and J is TRBJ2-1; no clear D. This CDR3 region has 14 residues. The ends were cut back, 3 bases at V and 3 bases at J, with 9 bases in the middle. CDR1 is SGHVS, CDR2 FQNEAQ, per germline. Here the CDR3 reads CASSFPLGYNEQFF. DNA of the CDR3: TGTGCCAGCAGCTTTCCCCTGGGCTACAATGAGCAGTTCTTC.

The chain employs TRBV5-6 and TRBJ1-2; 8 bases line up with TRBD1. This CDR3 has 14 amino acids. V lost 3 bases to trimming and J lost 10 bases; unmatched junction nucleotides: 11. Germline CDR1 SGHDT, CDR2 YYEEEE. CDR3 sequence reads: CASSWEGTGLDYTF. The CDR3 DNA reads as TGTGCCAGCAGCTGGGAAGGGACAGGCCTCGACTACACCTTC.

This clonotype was seen a handful of times. The chain links TRBV4-1 to TRBJ1-5, with D possibly matching TRBD1 (6 bases). In germline, CDR1 is MGHRA, CDR2 YSYEKL. This CDR3 has 14 amino acids. V shed 0 bases and J shed 7 bases, with 10 bases lying between them. The CDR3 bases are TGCGCCAGCAGCCAAGAAGGGGGTAGGCAGCCCCAGCATTTT. Translation: CASSQEGGRQPQHF.

V and J are TRBV15 and TRBJ1-5; D not resolved. The germline V and J ends were trimmed by 6 bases and 0 bases, with 9 bases remaining between them. From germline, CDR1 is LNHNV and CDR2 YYDKDF (reference sequence). This CDR3 is built from 14 residues. As DNA, the CDR3 is TGTGCCACCAGGACGGCCCCTAGCAATCAGCCCCAGCATTTT. The encoded protein is CATRTAPSNQPQHF.

The genes are TRBV10-3 and TRBJ2-5; 10 bases map to TRBD1. V was pared by 3 bases and J by 1 base, with 8 bases of the junction left unmatched. Germline V gene lookup returns CDR1 ENHRY and CDR2 SYGVKD. This CDR3 is 17 amino acids long. The CDR3 here is CAISDQTGGDFQETQYF. CDR3 DNA sequence: TGTGCCATCAGTGACCAGACAGGGGGCGATTTCCAAGAGACCCAGTACTTC.

This clonotype was picked up a small number of times. The chain is built from TRBV19 and TRBJ2-7; D perhaps matches TRBD1 (6 bases). Germline CDR1 LNHDA, CDR2 SQIVND (reference sequence). Trimming took 7 bases from V and 6 from J, leaving 22 bases between them. This CDR3 comprises 15 residues. The CDR3 sequence is CASTPTGQTPTEQYF. In DNA, the CDR3 is TGTGCCAGTACCCCTACCGGACAGACACCGACCGAGCAGTACTTC. The complete variable domain, with remaining parts taken from reference TRBV19 and TRBJ2-7, reads DGGITQSPKYLFRKEGQNVTLSCEQNLNHDAMYWYRQDPGQGLRLIYYSQIVNDFQKGDIAEGYSVSREKKESFPLTVTSAQKNPTAFYLCASTPTGQTPTEQYFGPGTRLTVT.

This clonotype showed up just a few times. This rearrangement joins TRBV14 to TRBJ2-1; D unresolved. The CDR3 covers 13 residues. The V end was cut by 4 bases, the J end by 3 bases, with 7 bases between. CDR1 and CDR2 (germline): SGHDN, FVKESK. CDR3 DNA sequence: TGTGCCAGCAGCCGGAAGGACTACAATGAGCAGTTCTTC. Translating it yields CASSRKDYNEQFF.

This clonotype was counted a few times. This chain joins TRBV27 and TRBJ2-1; D remains unclear. Germline V CDR1 and CDR2: MNHEY, SMNVEV (reference sequence). CDR3 length equals 13 residues. V was pared by 5 bases and J by 7 bases, with 12 bases between. The CDR3 sequence is CASSPLLRNEQFF. For the CDR3, the DNA is TGTGCCAGCAGTCCGCTACTACGGAATGAGCAGTTCTTC.

This clonotype was counted a few times. This CDR3 reads CASSPALGDTEAFF. The DNA for the CDR3 is TGCGCCAGCAGCCCGGCCCTGGGCGACACTGAAGCTTTCTTT. The V and J genes are TRBV4-1 and TRBJ1-1, with D unclear. V lost 4 bases to trimming and J lost 3 bases, with 12 bases between them. Germline CDR1 MGHRA, CDR2 YSYEKL. The CDR3 covers 14 residues.

The table lists this clonotype with a few counts. This chain connects TRBV9 to TRBJ2-7, with TRBD1 identical over 11 bases. CDR3 size: 16 residues. The trim removed 3 bases at V and 4 bases at J, leaving 9 bases unmatched. Germline lookup yields CDR1 SGDLS and CDR2 YYNGEE. Here the CDR3 reads CASSADRGRLGYEQYV. For the CDR3, the DNA is TGTGCCAGCAGCGCGGACAGGGGGCGTTTAGGATACGAGCAGTACGTC.

Concerning this clonotype itself: Mismatch with germline at one junction end may stem from a read error. This chain uses TRBV7-3 with TRBJ1-3, with D maybe TRBD1 (5 bases). CDR3 length equals 13 residues. Germline CDR1 SGHTA, CDR2 FQGTGA. CDR3 DNA sequence: TGTGCCAACAGCCCGCAGGGAATCAACACCATATATTTT. This sequence encodes CANSPQGINTIYF.

Here the CDR3 DNA reads TGTGCCATCAGTGAGTCGTGGGGCAGGGAAGAGAATGGCTACACCTTC. Translated, it gives CAISESWGREENGYTF. The rearrangement links TRBV10-3 to TRBJ1-2, with D maybe TRBD1 (5 bases). Germline V gene data show CDR1 as ENHRY and CDR2 as SYGVKD. Between the trimmed V and J ends, which lost 0 bases and 6 bases, there was a span of 17 bases. The CDR3 length is 16 residues.

In its sample, this clonotype was seen many times. This chain uses TRBV7-6 with TRBJ1-2; a weak D match, TRBD1 (5 bases). Germline lookup yields CDR1 SGHVS and CDR2 FNYEAQ. The CDR3 spans 15 residues. The V end lost 5 bases, the J end lost 8 bases, and 21 bases lay between the germline ends. CDR3 nucleotide sequence: TGTGCCAGCAGCCTACCGGGGGAGGGACCGCCGGGCTACACCTTC. Residues: CASSLPGEGPPGYTF.

In DNA form, the CDR3 reads TGTGCCAGCAGCCAAAGACAGGGGACCAAAAACATTCAGTACTTC. Its protein product is CASSQRQGTKNIQYF. The rearrangement joins TRBV3-1 to TRBJ2-4, with 8 bases identical to TRBD1. The CDR3 extends over 15 amino acids. Germline values: CDR1 LGHDT, CDR2 YNNKEL (reference sequence). The V gene end was trimmed by 2 bases and the J gene end by 2 bases; junction bases not matched to a gene: 2. The full variable domain, with the rest looked up from reference TRBV3-1 and TRBJ2-4, is DTAVSQTPKYLVTQMGNDKSIKCEQNLGHDTMYWYKQDSKKFLKIMFSYNNKELIINETVPNRFSPKSPDKAHLNLHINSLELGDSAVYFCASSQRQGTKNIQYFGAGTRLSVL.

This clonotype came up a few times. The chain recombines TRBV5-1 with TRBJ2-1; D gene unclear. The germline CDR1 and CDR2 sequences are SGHRS and YFSETQ. This CDR3 is built from 16 residues. Trimming left V 6 bases short and J 0 bases short, with 16 bases between. This CDR3 reads CASTRHVLSSYNEQFF. The CDR3 DNA sequence: TGCGCCAGCACGCGCCACGTACTCAGCTCCTACAATGAGCAGTTCTTC.

With regard to this clonotype: The junction shows a germline mismatch at one end, possibly a read error. The rearrangement uses TRBV14 and TRBJ2-3; D is undetermined. Germline V CDR1 and CDR2: SGHDN, FVKESK. This CDR3 has 16 amino acids. The CDR3 region has the DNA TGTGCCATCAGCCACAGATGGAATTCGCTCACAGATACGCAGTATTTT. Its protein product is CAISHRWNSLTDTQYF.